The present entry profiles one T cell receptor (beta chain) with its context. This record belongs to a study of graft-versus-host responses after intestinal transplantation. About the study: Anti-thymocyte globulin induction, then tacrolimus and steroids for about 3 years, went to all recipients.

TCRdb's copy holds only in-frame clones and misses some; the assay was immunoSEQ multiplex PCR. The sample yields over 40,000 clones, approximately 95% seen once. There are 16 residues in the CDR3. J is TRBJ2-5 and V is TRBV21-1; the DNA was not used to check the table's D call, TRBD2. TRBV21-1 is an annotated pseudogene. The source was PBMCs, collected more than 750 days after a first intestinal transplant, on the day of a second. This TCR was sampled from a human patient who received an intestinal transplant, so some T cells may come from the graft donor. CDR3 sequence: CANLDNRWGEGETQYF. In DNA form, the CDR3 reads TGTGCCAACCTTGATAACAGGTGGGGGGAGGGAGAGACCCAGTACTTC.